These T cell receptor beta chains were read from a single sample in a study of vaccination and CD4 T cells after COVID-19. These receptors have no identified antigens. Using its own MiXCR run on the PCR reads, TCRdb lists one record per CDR3 protein. The sample has about 5,000 distinct CDR3 sequences; around three fifths are singletons. Sequencing input: CD4+ T cells from blood, cultured in vitro. The receptors were gathered from a human donor who had recovered from COVID-19. CDR3s include the opening cysteine and the closing phenylalanine or tryptophan. Only part of the rows carry a size: once, few, many, or a class if the clone is expanded.

clone_size j_call v_call cdr3_length cdr3_aa
. TRBJ2-1 TRBV11-1 15 CASSPDRVSYNEQFF
few TRBJ1-6 TRBV10-3 11 CAISDSVSLHF
. TRBJ1-2 TRBV20-1 12 CSARSGGYGYTF
. TRBJ1-1 TRBV7-3 14 CASSATTGFSEAFF
. TRBJ1-1 TRBV6-2/TRBV6-3 13 CASRRDRYTEAFF
. TRBJ1-6 TRBV20-1 14 CSARDIRVDSPLHF
. TRBJ1-2 TRBV20-1 14 CSANSPTGVGGYTF
once TRBJ1-2 TRBV28 13 CATESDRGYGYTF
few TRBJ1-5 TRBV20-1 13 CSAPGQLNQPQHF
once TRBJ2-7 TRBV6-1 14 CASTWTGGAYEQYF
few . TRBV6-2/TRBV6-3 13 CASRLAGGYEQYF
few TRBJ1-2 TRBV20-1 13 CSARDTGEDGYTF
. TRBJ1-2 TRBV10-3 13 CAINPGGSYGYTF
. TRBJ1-2 TRBV27 14 CASSRSGTPYGYTF
once TRBJ2-5 TRBV7-2 15 CASSLYVAGGETQYF
few TRBJ1-5 TRBV27 13 CASSLPDGQPQHF
few TRBJ2-7 TRBV6-2/TRBV6-3 14 CASSSATSSYEQYF
. TRBJ2-7 TRBV20-1 14 CSASPGQGLNEQYF
. TRBJ1-6 TRBV7-9 15 CASSSGTPGSSPLHF
. TRBJ1-6 TRBV10-3 14 CAISGQGAGPALHF
. TRBJ1-5 TRBV7-9 15 CASSPGGTGRQPQHF
few TRBJ1-2 TRBV7-2 15 CASSLESTRRDGYTF
once TRBJ2-5 TRBV9 10 CASNEETQYF
. TRBJ2-7 TRBV27 13 CASSLAGYYEQYF
few TRBJ1-2 TRBV20-1 13 CSATGPGRYGYTF
. TRBJ1-6 TRBV7-2 16 CASSLGPTGRNSPLHF
. TRBJ1-2 TRBV5-5 14 CASSRLSGGSGYTF
. TRBJ1-6 TRBV20-1 11 CSARPGGDLHF
. TRBJ1-5 TRBV28 13 CASRAGNNQPQHF
few TRBJ1-2 TRBV20-1 14 CSAALGGPGYGYTF